A selection of T cell receptor beta chains follows, all from one sample in a study of shared clonotypes between healthy human individuals. Clones were read by immunoSEQ multiplex PCR, and TCRdb kept only the in-frame ones, dropping some. The data contain approximately 2,000,000 clones, about 90% of them seen just once; the ten biggest clones take up around 0.38%. Sequenced sample: naive CD4+ T cells from PBMCs. The receptors come from a man aged 18 to 30 in good health. Some clones in this sample may be carry-over from other donors' samples. Both conserved end residues are part of each CDR3. Each record gives: D gene, J gene, V gene, clone size, CDR3 DNA, CDR3 protein. The D gene is left open where the match is weak. Expanded clones are given a class, and other clones once, few, many or no size at all.

.,TRBJ2-3,TRBV18,once,TGTGCCAGCTCCTCGGGTGATACGCAGTATTTT,CASSSGDTQYF
.,TRBJ2-3,TRBV5-1,.,TGCGCCAGCAGCTTGGAGAGGGGAAGCACAGATACGCAGTATTTT,CASSLERGSTDTQYF
TRBD1,TRBJ1-4,TRBV19,.,TGTGCCAGTAGTCCACAGGGGTGGACTAATGAAAAACTGTTTTTT,CASSPQGWTNEKLFF
.,TRBJ1-1,TRBV9,few,TGTGCCAGCAGCGTAGTATCGAGGGGAGTGACTGAAGCTTTCTTT,CASSVVSRGVTEAFF
TRBD2,TRBJ2-3,TRBV2,.,TGTGCCAGCAGTAAACTAGCGGGGAAGCCAGATACGCAGTATTTT,CASSKLAGKPDTQYF
.,TRBJ2-2,TRBV27,.,TGTGCCAGCAGTTTAAGGTTGTTAGCCACCGGGGAGCTGTTTTTT,CASSLRLLATGELFF
TRBD1,TRBJ2-7,TRBV30,.,TGTGCCTGGAGTCTGACAGGGTACGAGCAGTACTTC,CAWSLTGYEQYF
TRBD1,TRBJ1-2,TRBV5-4,.,TGTGCCAGCAGCCCCCGACAGGGGTACTCTGGCTACACCTTC,CASSPRQGYSGYTF
.,TRBJ2-5,TRBV30,.,TGTGCCTGGAGTGCAGGGGTGGAGACCCAGTACTTC,CAWSAGVETQYF
.,TRBJ2-1,TRBV5-1,.,TGCGCCAGCAGCTTGCTGGCTTACAATGAGCAGTTCTTC,CASSLLAYNEQFF
.,TRBJ1-3,TRBV7-2,.,TGTGCCAGCAGCTTAGGTCCGGGGAAGGGAAACACCATATATTTT,CASSLGPGKGNTIYF
.,TRBJ1-1,TRBV18,.,TGTGCCAGCTCACCAAGGGAGCAGGAAGCTTTCTTT,CASSPREQEAFF
TRBD1,TRBJ2-2,TRBV18,.,TGTGCCAGCTCACCATTGGCGACAGGGATTAACACCGGGGAGCTGTTTTTT,CASSPLATGINTGELFF
.,TRBJ1-2,TRBV7-2,.,TGTGCCAGCAGCTTAGTAGGGCCGGGGAATGGCTACACCTTC,CASSLVGPGNGYTF
TRBD2,TRBJ2-5,TRBV5-1,.,TGCGCCAGCAGCTTGGTGCCTAGCGGGAGTGAGACCCAGTACTTC,CASSLVPSGSETQYF
TRBD1,TRBJ2-1,TRBV5-1,.,TGCGCCAGCAGCTCTGGGGCCCGGGACAGGGTTTTGAGCTCCTACAATGAGCAGTTCTTC,CASSSGARDRVLSSYNEQFF
TRBD1,TRBJ2-5,TRBV2,.,TGTGCCAGCAGGGACAGGGGGCGGGAGACCCAGTACTTC,CASRDRGRETQYF
.,TRBJ2-7,TRBV28,.,TGTGCCAGCAGTCTCGGCCAAGAGAGGCGCGAGCAGTACTTC,CASSLGQERREQYF
.,TRBJ2-5,TRBV15,once,TGTGCCACCAGCAGAGGCGGAAACAGGGTTGGGGAGACCCAGTACTTC,CATSRGGNRVGETQYF
.,TRBJ2-1,TRBV7-8,.,TGTGCCAGCAGCGCGAATGCAAGGGGCAGTGAGCAGTTCTTC,CASSANARGSEQFF
.,TRBJ1-5,TRBV11-2,.,TGTGCCAGCAGCTTAGAATGGGGGAGGAGCAATCAGCCCCAGCATTTT,CASSLEWGRSNQPQHF
TRBD2,TRBJ2-1,TRBV7-3,once,TGTGCCAGCAGTTCCACCGTCGGGAGGGAGAGGATTGATGAGCAGTTCTTC,CASSSTVGRERIDEQFF
.,TRBJ2-2,TRBV18,.,TGTGCCAGCTCACCTTACCCGGGACGGAAGGAGGGGGAGCTGTTTTTT,CASSPYPGRKEGELFF
TRBD1,TRBJ2-1,TRBV14,once,TGTGCCAGCAGCCAAGGGGGGACAGCCTACAATGAGCAGTTCTTC,CASSQGGTAYNEQFF
TRBD1,TRBJ2-7,TRBV5-1,.,TGCGCCAGCCGCCCAACCGGGACAGGGAGCGAGCAGTACTTC,CASRPTGTGSEQYF
.,TRBJ1-1,TRBV28,.,TGTGCCAGCAGTTTACAGGAGAACACTGAAGCTTTCTTT,CASSLQENTEAFF
.,TRBJ1-2,TRBV28,.,TGTGCCAGCAGTTTCGGGGGGGTGAGCTATGGCTACACCTTC,CASSFGGVSYGYTF
.,TRBJ1-4,TRBV19,.,TGTGCCAGTAGTATTGTAGCAGGGTTCGTTGGAGAAAAACTGTTTTTT,CASSIVAGFVGEKLFF
.,TRBJ1-5,TRBV25-1,few,TGTGCCAGCAGTGATCGACAGACAAATCAGCCCCAGCATTTT,CASSDRQTNQPQHF
TRBD1,TRBJ2-3,TRBV29-1,.,TGCAGCGTTGGGGCCCCAAGGACAGGGAGACGCACAGATACGCAGTATTTT,CSVGAPRTGRRTDTQYF
.,TRBJ2-7,TRBV7-9,.,TGTGCCAGCAGCCCTTCGGGACAATCCTACGAGCAGTACTTC,CASSPSGQSYEQYF
.,TRBJ2-1,TRBV6-6,.,TGTGCCAGCAGTTACCTCAATGAGCAGTTCTTC,CASSYLNEQFF
.,TRBJ1-2,TRBV19,.,TGTGCCAGTAGTATGGTCTATGGCTACACCTTC,CASSMVYGYTF
TRBD2,TRBJ2-3,TRBV7-6,.,TGTGCCAGCATCCAAGGGGCTAGCGGGAGGGTTTCAGATACGCAGTATTTT,CASIQGASGRVSDTQYF
TRBD1,TRBJ2-7,TRBV5-5,.,TGTGCCAGCAGCTCGGCGGACAGGACCTACGAGCAGTACTTC,CASSSADRTYEQYF